This entry features one T cell receptor beta chain sequence. Its target is unknown. Per germline, CDR1 SNHLY and CDR2 FYNNEI. This CDR3 region has 15 residues. The V and J ends lost 4 bases and 2 bases, in that order; junction bases with no gene match: 2. The data stem from a study of T cell responses to AZD1222 COVID-19 vaccine. Findings of the study overall: Along spike, vaccine-associated CD4 TCRs were found throughout, with dominance at 160-218 and 743-854.

Profiled with immunoSEQ multiplex PCR; TCRdb holds only in-frame clones, not every one. In the table there are tens of thousands of clones, under 95% of which are singletons. Sample: peripheral blood, taken on day 0 of AZD1222 vaccination. This chain uses TRBV2 with TRBJ2-3, with TRBD1 identical over 11 bases. The sequence was obtained from an adult in good health. This CDR3 reads CASSGTGGDTDTQYF. The CDR3 nucleotides are TGTGCCAGCAGTGGGACAGGGGGCGACACAGATACGCAGTATTTT. Full variable domain (missing parts from reference TRBV2 and TRBJ2-3): EPEVTQTPSHQVTQMGQEVILRCVPISNHLYFYWYRQILGQKVEFLVSFYNNEISEKSEIFDDQFSVERPDGSNFTLKIRSTKLEDSAMYFCASSGTGGDTDTQYFGPGTRLTVL.